This T cell receptor beta chain was sequenced in a study of T cell changes during pregnancy in multiple sclerosis (dated 2019 in TCRdb). With respect to the entire study: In women with multiple sclerosis, the researchers looked at how the T cell repertoire shifted as pregnancy progressed.

Per the germline V gene, MNHNS is the CDR1 and SASEGT is the CDR2. V drops 4 bases and J drops 4 bases, leaving 20 bases in between. Counted from cysteine to phenylalanine, this CDR3 has 17 amino acids. The CDR3 DNA has 51 bases and is translated from base 1. A word on this clone: The target of this receptor is not known. It has no much larger one-base neighbor in the sample; base qualities were not kept.

Library method: the immunoSEQ multiplex PCR assay. Sourced from immuneACCESS, this table was stored by TCRdb with only in-frame sequences that have V and J called. A share of the clones is absent; for the studies checked, an unresolved V gene accounts for under half, and the remainder has no known explanation. The sample profile shows roughly 50,000 clones; approximately 94% of them were found once. Around 3.2% of the sample comes from the top ten. The rearranged chain carries TRBV6-1 and TRBJ1-3; matching of 6 bases hints at TRBD1 as the D gene. Sequenced here: CD8+ T cells from peripheral blood mononuclear cells, sampled in the third trimester of pregnancy. The sequence came from a female donor with multiple sclerosis, enrolled in a pregnancy study. The DNA is TGTGCCAGCAGTGCTACCCCTCGGACAGTTTACGGAAACACCATATATTTT. Its amino acids are CASSATPRTVYGNTIYF.